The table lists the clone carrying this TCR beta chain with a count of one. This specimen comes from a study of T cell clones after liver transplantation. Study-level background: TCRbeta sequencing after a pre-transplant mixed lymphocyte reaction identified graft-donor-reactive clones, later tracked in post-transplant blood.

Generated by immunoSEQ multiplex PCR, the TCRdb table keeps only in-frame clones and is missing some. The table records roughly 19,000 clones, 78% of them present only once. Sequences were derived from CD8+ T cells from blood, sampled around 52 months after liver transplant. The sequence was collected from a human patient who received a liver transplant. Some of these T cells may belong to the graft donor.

The CDR3 here is CASLDRGLQGTQYF. The CDR3 DNA sequence: TGTGCCTCCCTAGACAGGGGGCTTCAGGGGACCCAGTACTTC. This chain connects TRBV15 to TRBJ2-5; 10 nucleotides match TRBD1. In germline, CDR1 is LNHNV, CDR2 YYDKDF (reference sequence). J lost 7 bases, V lost 11 bases, and 13 bases had no gene match. The CDR3 runs to 14 residues.